The clone carrying this T cell receptor beta chain was recorded at least ten times. RNA transcripts were the template for amplifying TCR beta CDR3 regions. First-round RT-PCR targeting the TCR CDR3 was performed with the HTBI primer set. MiXCR, run by TCRdb on the multiplex PCR reads, gives a single entry per CDR3 protein. The top ten clones hold around 20% of a sample with 380,000 or so distinct CDR3 sequences, approximately 15% of them seen once. The blood was taken when hyperthyroidism was first diagnosed, before any ophthalmopathy symptoms showed up. These data originate in a study of T cells in Graves' hyperthyroidism and ophthalmopathy. Study summary: Before any treatment, at initial diagnosis, peripheral blood was collected.

The CDR3 has 14 amino acids. The ends lost 4 bases at V and 6 bases at J; junction bases unmatched: 5. Germline CDR1 reads KGHSH; CDR2 reads LQKENI. The chain employs TRBV18 and TRBJ2-1; TRBD1 matches at 8 bases. The sample comprised blood. This TCR was recovered from a man aged 25-45 years with Graves' hyperthyroidism that later progressed to Graves' ophthalmopathy. The CDR3 coding sequence is TGTGCCAGCTCACATGGACAGGGAATCAATGAGCAGTTCTTC. This sequence encodes CASSHGQGINEQFF. Complete variable domain (other parts from reference TRBV18 and TRBJ2-1): NAGVMQNPRHLVRRRGQEARLRCSPMKGHSHVYWYRQLPEEGLKFMVYLQKENIIDESGMPKERFSAEFPKEGPSILRIQQVVRGDSAAYFCASSHGQGINEQFFGPGTRLTVL.